The 21 T cell receptor beta chains reported below all come from one sample, sequenced in a study of T cells in tuberculosis. The assay was immunoSEQ multiplex PCR, and TCRdb's table has in-frame clones only and misses some. The top ten hold under 2.5% of the sample, which has more than 70,000 clones, roughly 90% seen once. Thawed, overnight-rested PBMC were stained with GMM-loaded CD1B tetramer, viability dye and anti-CD3, then sorted. The CD1B tetramers carried C32 glucose monomycolate purified from Rhodococcus equi. Sample: CD1b-GMM tetramer-negative cells sorted from PBMCs. These receptors were obtained from an adult woman with latent tuberculosis.

The table lists this clone with a count of one. J is TRBJ2-3 and V is TRBV5-4; possible D gene TRBD2, 6 bases. The CDR3 spans 17 residues. CDR1 is SGHNT and CDR2 is YYREEE in the germline V gene (reference sequence). Trimming pared 0 bases from V and 4 bases from J, leaving 18 bases between. The CDR3 sequence is CASSLAGRQTVADTQYF. CDR3 nucleotide sequence: TGTGCCAGCAGCTTGGCAGGGAGGCAGACAGTAGCAGATACGCAGTATTTT.

The chain is built from TRBV10-1 and TRBJ2-7; TRBD1 might be the D (6 bases). Germline V lookup: CDR1 WNHNN, CDR2 SYGVQD (reference sequence). This CDR3 region has 12 residues. The V end lost 9 bases, the J end lost 1 base, and 10 bases lay between the germline ends. The CDR3 DNA is TGCGCCAGGGCGGACAGTTCCTACGAGCAGTACGTC. Translating it yields CARADSSYEQYV.

This chain connects TRBV27 to TRBJ2-1, with no clear D. Looked up from germline, CDR1 is MNHEY and CDR2 is SMNVEV (reference sequence). The CDR3 length is 12 residues. V lost 8 bases, J lost 8 bases, and 13 bases lay in between. As DNA, the CDR3 is TGTGCCAGCGGTTACTCCAGGCATGAGCAGTTCTTC. It codes for CASGYSRHEQFF.

The chain carries TRBV29-1 and TRBJ1-2, with 11 bases lining up with TRBD1. V shed 7 bases and J 12 bases; nucleotides not matched to a gene: 7. This CDR3 spans 11 amino acids. The germline V gene has CDR1 SQVTM and CDR2 ANQGSEA. CDR3 sequence reads: CSARTGGSDTF. The CDR3 DNA is TGCAGCGCCCGGACAGGGGGCTCTGACACCTTC.

This clone was counted once. J is TRBJ2-1 and V is TRBV7-6; 10 bases fit TRBD2. Looked up from germline, CDR1 is SGHVS and CDR2 is FNYEAQ. V trimming: 5 bases; J trimming: 7 bases; junction bases outside the gene matches: 8. The CDR3 sequence is 15 residues long. CDR3 in amino acids: CASSRRTSGGNEQFF. The CDR3 nucleotides read TGTGCCAGCAGCCGGAGGACTAGCGGCGGGAATGAGCAGTTCTTC.

The chain links TRBV19 to TRBJ2-5; TRBD1 agrees at 7 bases. The CDR3 extends over 14 amino acids. Trimming cost V 4 bases and J 1 base; bases outside gene matches: 3. Per germline, CDR1 LNHDA and CDR2 SQIVND (reference sequence). CDR3 in DNA: TGTGCCAGTAGTAAACAGGGGACCCAAGAGACCCAGTACTTC. Protein sequence: CASSKQGTQETQYF.

V is TRBV4-2 and J is TRBJ1-4, with TRBD1 matching over 8 bases. Germline assignment: CDR1 LGHNA and CDR2 YNFKEQ. The CDR3 spans 16 residues. Unmatched junction bases numbered 7, after V lost 3 bases and J lost 4 bases. The DNA for the CDR3 is TGTGCCAGCAGCCAGCCCCCGGGACAGGATAATGAAAAACTGTTTTTT. Its translation: CASSQPPGQDNEKLFF.

Only a few counts were recorded for this clone. The V call is TRBV6-5, the J call TRBJ2-5; perhaps TRBD1 as D (6 bases). The CDR3 has 14 residues. Germline CDR1 is MNHEY and CDR2 is SVGAGI. Trimming left V 2 bases short and J 4 bases short, with 11 bases between. The CDR3 protein is CASSYKTGRETQYF. CDR3 sequence (DNA): TGTGCCAGCAGTTACAAGACAGGACGAGAGACCCAGTACTTC.

The rearrangement uses TRBV9 and TRBJ2-5; 9 nucleotides match TRBD1. Per germline, CDR1 SGDLS and CDR2 YYNGEE. CDR3 length equals 15 residues. V was clipped by 0 bases and J by 4 bases; unmatched bases: 4. This chain's CDR3 is CASSVGGQGSETQYF. The CDR3 nucleotides are TGTGCCAGCAGCGTAGGGGGACAGGGTTCAGAGACCCAGTACTTC.

This chain joins TRBV4-3 and TRBJ2-2; 7 bases align to TRBD1. The CDR3 runs to 16 residues. J lost 4 bases, V lost 4 bases, and 9 bases had no gene match. Germline V gives CDR1 LGHNA, CDR2 YSLEER. For the CDR3, the DNA is TGCGCCAGCAGCCCCTCCTGGGGACAGTTCACCGGGGAGCTGTTTTTT. It yields the protein CASSPSWGQFTGELFF.

A few counts support this clone. The rearrangement uses TRBV4-3 and TRBJ2-3, with 11 bases fitting TRBD1. Germline CDR1 is LGHNA and CDR2 is YSLEER. This CDR3 spans 16 amino acids. Trimming cost V 3 bases and J 9 bases; bases outside gene matches: 11. This CDR3 reads CASSQARPGQGGTQYF. The CDR3 DNA follows: TGCGCCAGCAGCCAGGCACGTCCGGGACAGGGGGGGACGCAGTATTTT.

This clone has only a few counts. The rearrangement uses TRBV10-3 and TRBJ2-7, with 7 bases matching TRBD1. The germline V gene encodes CDR1 ENHRY and CDR2 SYGVKD. V trimming: 8 bases; J trimming: 7 bases; junction bases outside the gene matches: 2. The CDR3 length is 10 residues. CDR3 DNA sequence: TGTGCCATCCTACAGGGGGAGCAGTACGTC. Protein sequence: CAILQGEQYV.

This rearrangement joins TRBV6-1 to TRBJ2-5, with 8 bases identical to TRBD1. Gene TRBJ2-7 matches the end of the DNA better, so the J call may be wrong. CDR3 length: 15 residues. Looked up from germline, CDR1 is MNHNS and CDR2 is SASEGT. CDR3 region: CASSKGQASSYEQYF. The CDR3 bases are TGTGCCAGCAGTAAGGGACAGGCGAGCTCCTACGAGCAGTACTTC.

This chain connects TRBV10-3 to TRBJ1-1, with 10 bases identical to TRBD1. J gave up 7 bases and V 7 bases, and 9 bases lay outside the gene matches. The CDR3 covers 14 residues. From germline, CDR1 is ENHRY and CDR2 SYGVKD. The CDR3 bases are TGTGCCATCACTACCCGGGACAGGGGTAGTGAAGCTTTCTTT. It encodes CAITTRDRGSEAFF.

The chain combines TRBV5-1 with TRBJ2-7, with 9 nucleotides matching TRBD1. The CDR3 runs to 14 residues. Germline V gene sequence: CDR1 SGHRS, CDR2 YFSETQ. The V and J ends lost 4 bases and 3 bases, in that order; junction bases with no gene match: 5. For the CDR3, the DNA is TGCGCCAGCAGCGTGGGGACAGGGCTCTACGAGCAGTACTTC. Residues: CASSVGTGLYEQYF.

V and J are TRBV6-6 and TRBJ2-3; D remains ambiguous. This CDR3 region has 12 residues. Trimming stripped 7 bases from V and 1 base from J, with 6 bases between. Per germline, CDR1 MNHNY and CDR2 SVGAGI (reference sequence). CDR3 nucleotide sequence: TGTGCCAGCACGCCGGGCACAGATACGCAGTATTTT. Amino acids: CASTPGTDTQYF.

The count of this clone is one. This chain joins TRBV2 and TRBJ2-7; 8 bases map to TRBD2. CDR1 is SNHLY, CDR2 FYNNEI, per germline. With V trimmed by 9 bases and J by 1 base, 2 bases remained unmatched. CDR3 size: 12 residues. The CDR3 sequence is CARGLGSYEQYF. The CDR3 bases are TGTGCCAGGGGACTAGGATCCTACGAGCAGTACTTC.

For this clone: A junction end diverges from the germline sequence, so it may reflect a read error. Other DNA sequences in this specimen translate into the identical CDR3. The CDR3 is CASSSGQGGNEKLFF. The CDR3 DNA sequence: TGTGCCAGCAGCTCCGGACAGGGGGGCAATGAAAAGCTGTTTTTT. The rearrangement links TRBV7-9 to TRBJ1-4, with TRBD1 matching over 10 bases. CDR1 is SEHNR and CDR2 is FQNEAQ in the germline V gene (reference sequence). The CDR3 spans 15 residues. Looking up the rest from reference TRBV7-9 and TRBJ1-4 gives the full variable domain: DTGVSQNPRHKITKRGQNVTFRCDPISEHNRLYWYRQTLGQGPEFLTYFQNEAQLEKSRLLSDRFSAERPKGSFSTLEIQRTEQGDSAMYLCASSSGQGGNEKLFFGSGTQLSVL.

The chain combines TRBV25-1 with TRBJ2-7; 7 positions agree with TRBD1. V was clipped by 6 bases and J by 2 bases; unmatched bases: 4. This CDR3 has 13 residues. Germline V gene sequence: CDR1 MGHDK, CDR2 SYGVNS. The CDR3 is CASSRDRTYEQYF. The CDR3 coding sequence is TGTGCCAGCAGCCGGGACAGAACCTACGAGCAGTACTTC.

This chain links TRBV5-1 with TRBJ2-7; D perhaps matches TRBD2 (6 bases). The CDR3 has 15 amino acids. From germline, CDR1 is SGHRS and CDR2 YFSETQ. V gave up 0 bases and J gave up 0 bases, with 10 bases separating them. Here the CDR3 reads CASSLDPGDSYEQYF. The CDR3 coding sequence is TGCGCCAGCAGCTTGGACCCGGGGGACTCCTACGAGCAGTACTTC.

V is TRBV25-1 and J is TRBJ1-1; D ambiguous. V was pared by 7 bases and J by 1 base, with 10 bases between. The CDR3 spans 13 residues. Germline V lookup: CDR1 MGHDK, CDR2 SYGVNS. The CDR3 reads CASIGGQNTEAFF. The CDR3 nucleotides read TGTGCCAGCATAGGAGGGCAGAACACTGAAGCTTTCTTT.